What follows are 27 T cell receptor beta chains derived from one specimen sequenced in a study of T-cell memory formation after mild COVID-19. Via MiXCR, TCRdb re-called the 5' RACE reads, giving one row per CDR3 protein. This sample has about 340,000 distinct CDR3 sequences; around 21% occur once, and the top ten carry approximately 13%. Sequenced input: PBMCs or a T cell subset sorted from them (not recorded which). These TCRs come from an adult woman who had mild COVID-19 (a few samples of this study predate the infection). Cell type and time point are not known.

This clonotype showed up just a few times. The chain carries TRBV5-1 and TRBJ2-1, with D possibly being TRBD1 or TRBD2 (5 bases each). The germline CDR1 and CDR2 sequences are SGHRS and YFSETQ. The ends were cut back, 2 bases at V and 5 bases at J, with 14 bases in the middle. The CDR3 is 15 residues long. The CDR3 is CASSFTGTENNEQFF. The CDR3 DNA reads TGCGCCAGCAGCTTCACCGGGACGGAAAACAATGAGCAGTTCTTC.

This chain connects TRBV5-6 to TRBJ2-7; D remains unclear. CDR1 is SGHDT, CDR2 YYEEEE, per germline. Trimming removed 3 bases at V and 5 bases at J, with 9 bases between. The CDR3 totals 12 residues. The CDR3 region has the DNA TGTGCCAGCAGCTACTTTGAGAACGAGCAGTACTTC. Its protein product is CASSYFENEQYF.

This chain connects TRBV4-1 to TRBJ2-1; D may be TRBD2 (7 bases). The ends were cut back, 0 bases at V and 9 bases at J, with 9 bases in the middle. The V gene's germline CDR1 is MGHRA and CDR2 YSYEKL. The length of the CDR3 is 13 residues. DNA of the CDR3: TGCGCCAGCAGCCAAGAAGGGGGGGGTGAGCAGTTCTTC. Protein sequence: CASSQEGGGEQFF.

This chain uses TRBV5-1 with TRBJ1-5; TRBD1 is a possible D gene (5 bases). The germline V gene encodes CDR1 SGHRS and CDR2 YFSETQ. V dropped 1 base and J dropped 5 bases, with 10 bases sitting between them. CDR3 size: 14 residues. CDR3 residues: CASSLTGGDQPQHF. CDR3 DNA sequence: TGCGCCAGCAGCTTGACAGGCGGCGATCAGCCCCAGCATTTT.

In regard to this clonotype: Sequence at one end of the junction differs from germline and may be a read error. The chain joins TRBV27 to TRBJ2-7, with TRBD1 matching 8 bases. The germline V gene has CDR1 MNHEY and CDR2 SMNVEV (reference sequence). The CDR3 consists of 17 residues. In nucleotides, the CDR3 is TGCACCAGCAGTTCAGGGGGCTGGATGAAGGTATCGTACGAGCAGTACTTC. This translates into CTSSSGGWMKVSYEQYF.

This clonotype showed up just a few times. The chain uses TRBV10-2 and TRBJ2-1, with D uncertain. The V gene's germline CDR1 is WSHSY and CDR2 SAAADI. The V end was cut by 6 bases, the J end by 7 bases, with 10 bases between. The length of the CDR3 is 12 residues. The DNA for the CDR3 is TGCGCCAGCAGCACCCCCCAGAATGAGCAGTTCTTC. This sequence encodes CASSTPQNEQFF.

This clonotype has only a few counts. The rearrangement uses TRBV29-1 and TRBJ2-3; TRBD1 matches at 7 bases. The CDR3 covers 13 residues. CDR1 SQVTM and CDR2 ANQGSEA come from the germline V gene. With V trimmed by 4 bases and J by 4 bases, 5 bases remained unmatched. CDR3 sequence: CSVVRTGSDTQYF. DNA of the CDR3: TGCAGCGTTGTTCGGACAGGATCAGATACGCAGTATTTT.

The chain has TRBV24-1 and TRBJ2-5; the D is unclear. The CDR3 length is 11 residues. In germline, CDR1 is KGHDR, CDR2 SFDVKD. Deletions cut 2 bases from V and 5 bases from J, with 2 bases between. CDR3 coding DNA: TGTGCCACCAGTGATTGGGAGACCCAGTACTTC. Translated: CATSDWETQYF.

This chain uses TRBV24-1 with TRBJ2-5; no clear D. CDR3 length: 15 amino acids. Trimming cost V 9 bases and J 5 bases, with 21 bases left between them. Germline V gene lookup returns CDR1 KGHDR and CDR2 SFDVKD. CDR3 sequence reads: CATSGTKGSLETQYF. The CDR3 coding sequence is TGTGCCACCTCGGGCACTAAGGGAAGTTTGGAGACCCAGTACTTC.

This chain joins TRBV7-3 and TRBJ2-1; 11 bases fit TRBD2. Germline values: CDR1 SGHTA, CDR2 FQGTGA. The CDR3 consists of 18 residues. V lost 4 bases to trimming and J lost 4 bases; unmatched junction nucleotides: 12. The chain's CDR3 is CASSSPRGLAGGYNEQFF. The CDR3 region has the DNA TGTGCCAGCAGCTCCCCCCGGGGGCTAGCGGGGGGATACAATGAGCAGTTCTTC.

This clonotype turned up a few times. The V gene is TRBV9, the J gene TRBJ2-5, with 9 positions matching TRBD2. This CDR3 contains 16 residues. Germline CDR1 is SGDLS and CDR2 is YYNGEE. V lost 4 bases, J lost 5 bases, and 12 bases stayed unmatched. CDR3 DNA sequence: TGTGCCAGCAGCCCCCGGGGAGCGGGAGGTTTTGAGACCCAGTACTTC. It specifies CASSPRGAGGFETQYF.

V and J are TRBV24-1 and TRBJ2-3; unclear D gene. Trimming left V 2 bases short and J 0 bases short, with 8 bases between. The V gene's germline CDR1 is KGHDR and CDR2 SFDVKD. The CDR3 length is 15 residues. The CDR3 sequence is CATSDYGGSTDTQYF. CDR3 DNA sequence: TGTGCCACCAGTGATTATGGCGGAAGCACAGATACGCAGTATTTT.

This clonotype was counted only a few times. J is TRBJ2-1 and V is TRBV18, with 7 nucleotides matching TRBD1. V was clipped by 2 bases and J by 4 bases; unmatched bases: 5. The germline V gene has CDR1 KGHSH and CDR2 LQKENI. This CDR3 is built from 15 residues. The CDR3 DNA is TGTGCCAGCTCACCAACTACAGGGGAATACAATGAGCAGTTCTTC. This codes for CASSPTTGEYNEQFF.

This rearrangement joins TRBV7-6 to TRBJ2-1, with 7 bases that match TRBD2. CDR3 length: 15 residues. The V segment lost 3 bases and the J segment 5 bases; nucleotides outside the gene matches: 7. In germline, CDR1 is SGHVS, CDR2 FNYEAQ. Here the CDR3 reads CASSLGASGNNEQFF. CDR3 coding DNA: TGTGCCAGCAGCTTGGGTGCTAGCGGCAACAATGAGCAGTTCTTC.

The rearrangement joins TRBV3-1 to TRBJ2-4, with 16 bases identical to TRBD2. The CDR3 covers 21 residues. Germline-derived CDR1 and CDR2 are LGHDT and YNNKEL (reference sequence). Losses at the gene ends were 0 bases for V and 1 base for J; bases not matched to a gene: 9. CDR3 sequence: CASSQEGTSGRAARAKNIQYF. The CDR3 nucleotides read TGTGCCAGCAGCCAAGAAGGGACTAGCGGGAGGGCCGCCCGGGCCAAAAACATTCAGTACTTC.

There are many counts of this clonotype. The CDR3 protein is CASSPSYQTGSYEQYF. The DNA for the CDR3 is TGTGCCAGCAGCCCTAGCTACCAAACTGGGTCCTACGAGCAGTACTTC. This chain uses TRBV7-2 with TRBJ2-7; weak D call: TRBD2 (5 bases). Germline assignment: CDR1 SGHTA and CDR2 FQGNSA. The CDR3 has 16 amino acids. Between the trimmed V and J ends, which lost 5 bases and 1 base, there was a span of 18 bases. Variable domain in full (rest from reference TRBV7-2 and TRBJ2-7): GAGVSQSPSNKVTEKGKDVELRCDPISGHTALYWYRQSLGQGLEFLIYFQGNSAPDKSGLPSDRFSAERTGGSVSTLTIQRTQQEDSAVYLCASSPSYQTGSYEQYFGPGTRLTVT.

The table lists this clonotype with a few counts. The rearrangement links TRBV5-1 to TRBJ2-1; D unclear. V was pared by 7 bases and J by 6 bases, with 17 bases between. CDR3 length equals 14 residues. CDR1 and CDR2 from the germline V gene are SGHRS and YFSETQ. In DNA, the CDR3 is TGCGCCAGCCGGTTGGGCCCGGCTTTCAATGAGCAGTTCTTC. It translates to CASRLGPAFNEQFF.

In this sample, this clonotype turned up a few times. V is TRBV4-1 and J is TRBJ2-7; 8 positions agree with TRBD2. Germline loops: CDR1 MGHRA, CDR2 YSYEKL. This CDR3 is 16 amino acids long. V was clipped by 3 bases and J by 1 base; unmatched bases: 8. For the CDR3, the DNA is TGCGCCAGCAGCCACCCGGGACTAGTCGGTTCCTACGAGCAGTACTTC. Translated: CASSHPGLVGSYEQYF.

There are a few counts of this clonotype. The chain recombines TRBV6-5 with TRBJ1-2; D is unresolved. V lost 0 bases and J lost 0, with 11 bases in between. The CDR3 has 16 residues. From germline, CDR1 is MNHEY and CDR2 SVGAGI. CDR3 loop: CASSYSLGVANYGYTF. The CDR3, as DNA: TGTGCCAGCAGTTACTCGCTTGGAGTAGCTAACTATGGCTACACCTTC.

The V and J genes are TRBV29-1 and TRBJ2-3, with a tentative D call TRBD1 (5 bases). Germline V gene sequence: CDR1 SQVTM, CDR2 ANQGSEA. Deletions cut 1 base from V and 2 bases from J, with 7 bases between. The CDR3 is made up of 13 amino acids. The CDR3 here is CSVEGRDTDTQYF. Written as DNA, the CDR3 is TGCAGCGTTGAAGGCAGGGACACAGATACGCAGTATTTT.

Written as DNA, the CDR3 is TGTGCCAGCAGCAAGGTCAGGGCAGCCGATTACACCTTC. Its protein is CASSKVRAADYTF. V and J are TRBV21-1 and TRBJ1-2; the DNA was not compared with TRBD1, the D call given in the table. TRBV21-1 is a pseudogene. The CDR3 spans 13 residues.

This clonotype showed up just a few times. The CDR3, as DNA: TGCGCCAGCAGCCAAGGAGGTAGGCTGTACACTGAAGCTTTCTTT. Protein product: CASSQGGRLYTEAFF. The chain joins TRBV4-1 to TRBJ1-1, with D uncertain. This CDR3 has 15 residues. Germline V CDR1 and CDR2: MGHRA, YSYEKL. With 1 base removed from V and 3 bases from J, the gap between germline ends came to 12 bases.

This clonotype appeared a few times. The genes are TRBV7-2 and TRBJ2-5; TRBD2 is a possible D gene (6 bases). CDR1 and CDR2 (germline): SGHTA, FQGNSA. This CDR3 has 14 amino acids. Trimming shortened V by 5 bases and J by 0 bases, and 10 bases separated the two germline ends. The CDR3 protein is CASSLGLNQETQYF. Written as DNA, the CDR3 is TGTGCCAGCAGCCTGGGACTTAACCAAGAGACCCAGTACTTC.

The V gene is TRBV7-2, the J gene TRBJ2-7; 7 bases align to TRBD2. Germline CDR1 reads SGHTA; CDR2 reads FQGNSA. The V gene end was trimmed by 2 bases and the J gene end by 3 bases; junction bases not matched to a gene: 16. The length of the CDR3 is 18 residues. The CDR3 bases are TGTGCCAGCAGCTTATACTCTTCGGCGGGAGCAGTTAACTACGAGCAGTACTTC. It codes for CASSLYSSAGAVNYEQYF. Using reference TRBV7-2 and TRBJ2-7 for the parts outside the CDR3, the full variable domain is GAGVSQSPSNKVTEKGKDVELRCDPISGHTALYWYRQSLGQGLEFLIYFQGNSAPDKSGLPSDRFSAERTGGSVSTLTIQRTQQEDSAVYLCASSLYSSAGAVNYEQYFGPGTRLTVT.

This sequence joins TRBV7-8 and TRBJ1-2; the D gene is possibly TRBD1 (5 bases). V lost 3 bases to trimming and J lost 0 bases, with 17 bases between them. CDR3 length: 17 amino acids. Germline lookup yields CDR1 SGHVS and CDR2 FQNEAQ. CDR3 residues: CASSLPGRSLTNYGYTF. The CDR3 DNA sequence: TGTGCCAGCAGCTTGCCGGGACGCAGCCTTACTAACTATGGCTACACCTTC.

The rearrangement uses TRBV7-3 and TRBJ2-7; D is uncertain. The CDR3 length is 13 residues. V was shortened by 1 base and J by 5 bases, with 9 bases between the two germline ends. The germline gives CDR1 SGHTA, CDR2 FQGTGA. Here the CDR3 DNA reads TGTGCCAGCAGCTTAAGGATGCAGGACGAGCAGTACTTC. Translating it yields CASSLRMQDEQYF.

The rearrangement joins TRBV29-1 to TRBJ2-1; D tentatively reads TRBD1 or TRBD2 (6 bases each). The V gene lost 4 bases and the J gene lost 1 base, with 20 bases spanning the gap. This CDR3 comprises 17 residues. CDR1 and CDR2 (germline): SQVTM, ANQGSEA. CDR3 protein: CSVALRLGGTSYNEQFF. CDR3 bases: TGCAGCGTTGCCCTTCGTTTGGGGGGCACGTCCTACAATGAGCAGTTCTTC.